This entry is about one TCR beta chain. What it binds is unknown. Germline CDR1 reads MDHEN; CDR2 reads SYDVKM. The CDR3 consists of 12 residues. Trimming left V 5 bases short and J 1 base short, with 6 bases between. RNA was isolated and reverse transcribed to cDNA, the sequencing template. Generated by immunoSEQ multiplex PCR, the TCRdb table keeps only in-frame clones and is missing some. The data show around 160,000 clones, roughly 44% seen once. This sample was taken from a study of CD8+ T cells in alopecia areata. Study-wide context: Treated patients were given oral tofacitinib, which was dosed at 5 to 10 mg twice daily. The study's findings and limits: There were also resident alphabeta T cells of normal skin sequenced in scalp samples. Elevated clonality characterized lesional scalp relative to normal scalp, particularly in alopecia totalis/universalis.

The chain is built from TRBV28 and TRBJ2-7; D gene uncertain. The clonotype originates from a human donor with alopecia areata. Sequenced sample: CD4+ T cells sorted from blood. DNA of the CDR3: TGTGCCAGCAGTGTGACGTCCTACGAGCAGTACTTC. Protein: CASSVTSYEQYF.